Presented here are 22 T cell receptor beta chains from one specimen sequenced in a study of CD8+ T cells in alopecia areata. The sample's treatment: oral pan-JAK inhibitor, 5-10 mg twice daily. cDNA serving as the sequencing template came from extracted, reverse transcribed RNA. Measured with immunoSEQ multiplex PCR; TCRdb has only the in-frame clones, and not every one. The repertoire includes 200,000 or so clones, about 62% of them detected once, and about 5.5% sits in the top ten. The material was CD4+ T cells sorted from blood, obtained at week 24, from a patient treated with tofacitinib. The origin of the receptors is a human donor with alopecia areata.

J is TRBJ1-2 and V is TRBV25-1; 9 nucleotides align to TRBD1. In germline, CDR1 is MGHDK, CDR2 SYGVNS. CDR3 size: 17 residues. The V segment lost 3 bases and the J segment 3 bases; nucleotides outside the gene matches: 11. CDR3 coding DNA: TGTGCCAGCAGTGACGAAAGTTGGGACAGGGTGGACTATGGCTACACCTTC. This encodes CASSDESWDRVDYGYTF.

This chain connects TRBV29-1 to TRBJ1-1; a weak D match, TRBD1 (6 bases). There are 12 residues in the CDR3. The germline V gene encodes CDR1 SQVTM and CDR2 ANQGSEA. Trimming removed 7 bases at V and 5 bases at J, with 14 bases between. The CDR3 region is CSGDRGGTEAFF. The CDR3 DNA sequence: TGCAGCGGAGATAGGGGGGGGACTGAAGCTTTCTTT. The variable domain in full, with the rest retrieved from reference TRBV29-1 and TRBJ1-1, is SAVISQKPSRDICQRGTSLTIQCQVDSQVTMMFWYRQQPGQSLTLIATANQGSEATYESGFVIDKFPISRPNLTFSTLTVSNMSPEDSSIYLCSGDRGGTEAFFGQGTRLTVV.

In its sample, this clone was seen a few times. The chain recombines TRBV6-5 with TRBJ2-7; D might be TRBD2 (6 bases). Germline lookup yields CDR1 MNHEY and CDR2 SVGAGI. V was shortened by 0 bases and J by 5 bases, with 17 bases between the two germline ends. This CDR3 is 16 amino acids long. For the CDR3, the DNA is TGTGCCAGCAGTTACTCGAGGGTCGGGAGTGGTCACGAGCAGTACTTC. Residues: CASSYSRVGSGHEQYF.

This chain uses TRBV5-1 with TRBJ2-3; 8 bases are shared with TRBD2. V lost 2 bases and J lost 4; bases outside the gene matches: 6. The germline gives CDR1 SGHRS, CDR2 YFSETQ. This CDR3 has 15 amino acids. The CDR3, as DNA: TGCGCCAGCAGCTTTTTCCGGGAGGGGCCAGATACGCAGTATTTT. Protein: CASSFFREGPDTQYF.

This clone was observed a few times. Other DNA sequences in this specimen translate into the identical CDR3. The chain links TRBV9 to TRBJ1-5; D ambiguous. CDR1 is SGDLS, CDR2 YYNGEE, per germline. The CDR3 is 15 residues long. Deletions cut 0 bases from V and 1 base from J, with 8 bases between. Here the CDR3 reads CASSVAGGSNQPQHF. CDR3 nucleotides: TGTGCCAGCAGCGTAGCGGGAGGCAGCAATCAGCCCCAGCATTTT.

The chain is built from TRBV29-1 and TRBJ1-2; D is perhaps TRBD1 (5 bases). From germline, CDR1 is SQVTM and CDR2 ANQGSEA. The CDR3 runs 12 residues. Trimming took off 6 bases at V and 8 bases at J, with 16 bases between the two ends. CDR3 nucleotide sequence: TGCAGCGTCGGGACGGGAGACCGCGGCTACACCTTC. Protein: CSVGTGDRGYTF.

The chain has TRBV18 and TRBJ1-6, with D unresolved. CDR1 is KGHSH and CDR2 is LQKENI in the germline V gene. The CDR3 is 10 residues long. V was shortened by 4 bases and J by 9 bases, with 1 base between the two germline ends. The CDR3 sequence is CASSRSPLHF. The CDR3 DNA sequence: TGTGCCAGCTCACGTTCACCCCTCCACTTT.

This clone has more than one count but fewer than ten. The genes are TRBV27 and TRBJ2-3; 7 bases line up with TRBD2. Germline V CDR1 and CDR2: MNHEY, SMNVEV (reference sequence). The CDR3 consists of 14 residues. With V trimmed by 5 bases and J by 5 bases, 7 bases remained unmatched. CDR3 amino acids: CASSPLGGGDTQYF. The CDR3 region has the DNA TGTGCCAGCAGTCCTCTCGGCGGGGGAGATACGCAGTATTTT.

V gene TRBV7-3 combines with J gene TRBJ2-5, with 7 bases matching TRBD1. Per the germline V gene, CDR1 is SGHTA and CDR2 is FQGTGA. The V gene end was trimmed by 6 bases and the J gene end by 5 bases; junction bases not matched to a gene: 6. This CDR3 contains 13 residues. The DNA of the CDR3 is TGTGCCAGCAGTCTAACAGGGGAGGAGACCCAGTACTTC. Protein: CASSLTGEETQYF.

This clone has a handful of counts. V is TRBV7-9 and J is TRBJ1-2; weak D call: TRBD1 (5 bases). The CDR3 has 13 residues. Looked up from germline, CDR1 is SEHNR and CDR2 is FQNEAQ (reference sequence). The ends were cut back, 4 bases at V and 7 bases at J, with 13 bases in the middle. This CDR3 reads CASSSGSVGGYTF. The DNA of the CDR3 is TGTGCCAGCAGCTCAGGGTCTGTGGGTGGCTACACCTTC. The full variable domain, in which reference TRBV7-9 and TRBJ1-2 provide the parts outside the CDR3, is DTGVSQNPRHKITKRGQNVTFRCDPISEHNRLYWYRQTLGQGPEFLTYFQNEAQLEKSRLLSDRFSAERPKGSFSTLEIQRTEQGDSAMYLCASSSGSVGGYTFGSGTRLTVV.

V gene TRBV29-1 combines with J gene TRBJ2-7; D is perhaps TRBD1 or TRBD2 (5 bases each). Germline V gives CDR1 SQVTM, CDR2 ANQGSEA. The V end lost 7 bases, the J end lost 3 bases, and 13 bases lay between the germline ends. The CDR3 has 12 amino acids. CDR3 sequence reads: CSAQGTDYEQYF. The DNA for the CDR3 is TGCAGCGCCCAAGGGACGGACTACGAGCAGTACTTC.

This chain joins TRBV7-8 and TRBJ2-3; D unclear. CDR3 size: 15 residues. Between the trimmed V and J ends, which lost 5 bases and 1 base, there was a span of 13 bases. Looked up from germline, CDR1 is SGHVS and CDR2 is FQNEAQ. The CDR3 DNA sequence: TGTGCCAGCAGCAAGGACGCTAAACGCACAGATACGCAGTATTTT. This sequence encodes CASSKDAKRTDTQYF.

The gene calls are TRBV6-6 and TRBJ2-3, with D possibly being TRBD1 (5 bases). This CDR3 is 12 amino acids long. Germline lookup yields CDR1 MNHNY and CDR2 SVGAGI (reference sequence). V lost 6 bases and J 4 bases, leaving 8 bases between the germline ends. The CDR3 region is CASRQGPDTQYF. DNA for the CDR3: TGTGCCAGCAGGCAGGGTCCAGATACGCAGTATTTT.

There are a few counts of this clone. The chain carries TRBV28 and TRBJ1-5; D is unresolved. CDR1 is MDHEN, CDR2 SYDVKM, per germline. Trimming shortened V by 6 bases and J by 0 bases, and 15 bases separated the two germline ends. The CDR3 runs to 16 residues. The CDR3: CASSILTLGSNQPQHF. The CDR3 DNA sequence: TGTGCCAGCAGCATCCTTACATTGGGTAGCAATCAGCCCCAGCATTTT.

There are a few counts of this clone. The chain employs TRBV10-3 and TRBJ2-6; D call uncertain. Trimming shortened V by 3 bases and J by 4 bases, and 10 bases separated the two germline ends. Germline assignment: CDR1 ENHRY and CDR2 SYGVKD. CDR3 size: 15 residues. Here the CDR3 DNA reads TGTGCCATCAGTGAAGGGCAGCCGGGGGCCAACGTCCTGACTTTC. Amino acids: CAISEGQPGANVLTF.

The rearrangement joins TRBV6-1 to TRBJ1-5; no clear D gene. The CDR3 is 12 residues long. The germline V gene has CDR1 MNHNS and CDR2 SASEGT. Trimming pared 6 bases from V and 1 base from J, leaving 4 bases between. CDR3 nucleotides: TGTGCCAGCAGCCAGAGCAATCAGCCCCAGCATTTT. Translation: CASSQSNQPQHF.

This clone was seen a few times. This chain connects TRBV9 to TRBJ1-1, with TRBD1 as a possible D gene (6 bases). Per the germline V gene, CDR1 is SGDLS and CDR2 is YYNGEE. This CDR3 spans 13 amino acids. Trimming took 3 bases from V and 5 from J, leaving 11 bases between them. The CDR3 sequence: CASSAQGGTEAFF. CDR3 DNA sequence: TGTGCCAGCAGCGCTCAAGGGGGGACTGAAGCTTTCTTT.

V is TRBV15 and J is TRBJ2-5, with D possibly being TRBD1 (6 bases). Germline CDR1 reads LNHNV; CDR2 reads YYDKDF (reference sequence). V lost 0 bases and J 1 base, leaving 9 bases between the germline ends. The CDR3 runs to 15 residues. CDR3 sequence: CATSRDRDTQETQYF. CDR3 bases: TGTGCCACCAGCAGAGATCGGGACACCCAAGAGACCCAGTACTTC.

In its sample, this clone was seen a few times. This chain links TRBV5-1 with TRBJ2-1; D is possibly TRBD2 (6 bases). V lost 0 bases to trimming and J lost 0 bases, with 10 bases between them. Germline CDR1 and CDR2: SGHRS and YFSETQ. The CDR3 extends over 16 amino acids. The CDR3 region is CASSLGPGDSYNEQFF. The CDR3 coding sequence is TGCGCCAGCAGCTTGGGGCCGGGGGACTCCTACAATGAGCAGTTCTTC.

The chain carries TRBV5-6 and TRBJ2-4; D is possibly TRBD1 (5 bases). CDR3 size: 14 residues. Looked up from germline, CDR1 is SGHDT and CDR2 is YYEEEE. Trimming shortened V by 2 bases and J by 5 bases, and 11 bases separated the two germline ends. The CDR3 DNA reads as TGTGCCAGCAGCTTAGTAGGGGCGGAAAACATTCAGTACTTC. Translated, it gives CASSLVGAENIQYF.

The chain has TRBV6-6 and TRBJ2-1; 7 bases match TRBD1. Germline loops: CDR1 MNHNY, CDR2 SVGAGI (reference sequence). The CDR3 is 15 residues long. The V gene end was trimmed by 2 bases and the J gene end by 5 bases; junction bases not matched to a gene: 6. Here the CDR3 DNA reads TGTGCCAGCAGTTACCCCCCAGGACAGGACAATGAGCAGTTCTTC. Translation: CASSYPPGQDNEQFF.

V is TRBV6-5 and J is TRBJ2-6; D not certain. V shed 6 bases and J shed 4 bases, with 10 bases lying between them. Germline assignment: CDR1 MNHEY and CDR2 SVGAGI. The CDR3 length is 14 residues. The CDR3 bases are TGTGCCAGCAGCGAGGAAGCCGGGGCCAACGTCCTGACTTTC. Its protein product is CASSEEAGANVLTF.